These T cell receptor beta chains were read from a single sample in a study of T cells in Graves' hyperthyroidism and ophthalmopathy. TCRdb re-called the multiplex PCR reads through MiXCR, storing one row per CDR3 protein. The table has some 510,000 distinct CDR3 sequences, roughly 20% seen once. Source material: blood. These receptors all stem from a man between 18 and 35 years old with Graves' hyperthyroidism. CDR3s leave out the opening cysteine and the closing phenylalanine or tryptophan.

v_call	j_call	cdr3_length	cdr3_aa
TRBV2	TRBJ1-6	14	ASSEISWGSNSPLH
TRBV6-2/TRBV6-3	TRBJ2-5	13	ASSGLAGGEETQY
TRBV5-1	TRBJ1-1	11	ASSFSGPTEAF
TRBV12-3/TRBV12-4	TRBJ1-5	14	ASSSWGQGSNQPQH
TRBV6-1	TRBJ1-1	12	ASMAGGMHTEAF
TRBV30	TRBJ2-7	13	AWTGRQGISYEQY
TRBV19	TRBJ2-2	12	ASSPPGRAGELF
TRBV11-3	TRBJ2-7	13	ASSKHPDRSYEQY
TRBV10-3	TRBJ2-5	11	AIRIQGQETQY
TRBV29-1	TRBJ2-2	12	SVERDSNTGELF
TRBV12-3/TRBV12-4	TRBJ2-5	12	ASRPGLASETQY
TRBV6-5	TRBJ2-7	12	ASSPSGRVYEQY
TRBV28	TRBJ1-2	13	ASSVGGASNYGYT
TRBV19	TRBJ1-2	13	ASSLSQGANYGYT
TRBV6-5	TRBJ1-2	14	ASSYFSGGAGRGYT
TRBV30	TRBJ2-7	12	AWSRDRGAYEQY
TRBV12-3/TRBV12-4	TRBJ1-2	12	ASSLRRISDGYT
TRBV6-5	TRBJ1-5	14	ASSYGRTVSNQPQH
TRBV2	TRBJ1-2	12	ASSGTALGYGYT
TRBV6-5	TRBJ1-5	12	ASSYSEGTDFSN
TRBV6-5	TRBJ2-2	13	ASSYNRQGTGELF
TRBV11-3	TRBJ2-7	11	ASSSLDSYEQY
TRBV28	TRBJ1-1	11	ASSLLGSGQAF
TRBV3-1	TRBJ1-1	14	ASNQRDSYVGTEAF
TRBV5-1	TRBJ2-4	13	ASSLAGSGADIQY
TRBV2	TRBJ1-1	13	ASSVKGTGGTEAF
TRBV27	TRBJ1-2	11	ASSFAGAYGYT
TRBV10-3	TRBJ2-3	13	ATHPLTGSPNTQY
TRBV6-1	TRBJ2-5	13	ASSQRGLRQETQY
TRBV3-1	TRBJ2-7	13	ASSLSGSLLDEQY
TRBV9	TRBJ1-1	11	ASSDRQHTEAF
TRBV6-1	TRBJ2-4	10	ASSRTLNIQY
TRBV5-4	TRBJ2-7	13	ASGQKLGASHEQY
TRBV27	TRBJ1-2	13	ASSPLPQGNYGYT
TRBV6-2/TRBV6-3	TRBJ2-5	14	ASSFPRTGARETQY
TRBV6-1	TRBJ1-4	12	ASRPGQAFTKLF
TRBV15	TRBJ1-1	11	AASRDRIGEAF
TRBV6-5	TRBJ1-2	14	ASSLLRRTGPLGYT
TRBV25-1	TRBJ1-5	10	ASSEKDQPQH
TRBV10-2	TRBJ1-1	14	ASRDTGGEPNTEAF
TRBV2	TRBJ2-2	12	ASRERENTGELF
TRBV11-3	TRBJ2-2	13	ASSLASGITGELF
TRBV5-6	TRBJ1-2	12	ASRDGGQVGGYT
TRBV24-1	TRBJ1-5	13	ATSDGDRPNQPQH
TRBV6-5	TRBJ2-5	11	ASSRRIQETQY
TRBV6-1	TRBJ1-5	13	ASTGGGYSNQPQH